This T cell receptor (beta chain) was sequenced during a study of technical replicates of blood from several donors. Germline lookup yields CDR1 SQVTM and CDR2 ANQGSEA. Trimming pared 6 bases from V and 8 bases from J, leaving 13 bases between. CDR3 length: 12 amino acids. Some clones are missing from TCRdb's copy, which holds only in-frame ones; the method was immunoSEQ multiplex PCR. Altogether approximately 70,000 clones are present, approximately 90% being singletons, with the ten largest covering 4.7%. Sequenced: PBMCs. The clonotype comes from a human donor in good health. Some clones in this sample may be carry-over from other donors' samples. V gene TRBV29-1 combines with J gene TRBJ1-4; D is unclear. CDR3 residues: CSVAELSEKLFF. CDR3 nucleotides: TGCAGCGTAGCCGAACTTTCCGAAAAACTGTTTTTT.